This T cell receptor (beta chain) was found in a study of T-cell reconstitution after alpha-beta-depleted transplantation in children listed by TCRdb under 2016. A note on the overall study: Using TCR repertoire profiling, the study quantitatively followed how T-cell immune reconstitution unfolded in children after TCRalphabeta/CD19-depleted allogeneic hematopoietic cell transplantation.

Library preparation used PCR. Sequencing was performed on an Illumina HiSeq 2500. To normalize quantification of the TCRbeta repertoire, the TCR libraries were built with molecular barcoding that relied on unique molecular identifiers. TCRdb passed the public sequencing reads through fastp at Q25 and MiXCR, retaining productive beta sequences. One record per CDR3 amino acid sequence lists the most common genes and DNA. The sample profile shows 200,000 to 250,000 distinct CDR3 sequences; 8% to 9.5% of them were found once. 5% to 7% of the sample goes to the ten largest clones. This clonotype showed up just a few times. It has no known antigen specificity. Base qualities are not provided; no much larger clone lies one nucleotide away. This receptor was obtained from a human donor who donated a stem cell graft to a child with acute lymphoblastic leukemia. The specimen comprised PBMCs from the stem cell graft donor, sampled from the stem cell graft.

DNA sequence: TGTGCCAGCAGCCCCTTTAGCGGGGCGAACACCGGGGAGCTGTTTTTT. This encodes CASSPFSGANTGELFF. Recombination linked TRBV7-7 to TRBJ2-2; 8 bases in between match TRBD2. The germline V end is reduced by 5 bases and the J end by 0 bases; junction bases left unmatched: 5. In the germline V gene (reference sequence), CDR1 corresponds to SSHAT and CDR2 to FNYEAQ. The CDR3 covers 16 residues, taking in both the cysteine and the phenylalanine. Left in the record is the CDR3 DNA by itself, 48 bases read in frame from the first base.